The 20 T cell receptor beta chains below all came from one sample that was sequenced in a study of immune heterogeneity within non-small cell lung tumors. The authors used roughly 0.55 ug of bulk tumor genomic DNA per sample as template. Primary tumors were biopsied several times each, far apart, intraoperatively. These patients got curative surgery after being newly diagnosed with untreated non-small cell lung cancer. It was a multiplex PCR that amplified TCR beta CDR3, with 32 V and 13 J primers. TCRdb processed the multiplex PCR reads anew with MiXCR; each CDR3 protein has one entry. This sample has around 4,000 distinct CDR3 sequences, with 27% found just once. Sequencing input: lung tumor tissue. The receptors here all came from a man between 60 and 75 years old with non-small cell lung cancer.

This clonotype is medium-sized. V is TRBV6-1 and J is TRBJ2-7; TRBD2 might be the D (6 bases). CDR3 length equals 13 residues. Trimming left V 6 bases short and J 3 bases short, with 12 bases between. Germline V CDR1 and CDR2: MNHNS, SASEGT. The chain's CDR3 is CASSLGLFYEQYF. In DNA, the CDR3 is TGTGCCAGCAGCCTGGGACTTTTCTACGAGCAGTACTTC.

In its sample, this clonotype is medium-sized. This chain uses TRBV9 with TRBJ2-2; D unresolved. Germline values: CDR1 SGDLS, CDR2 YYNGEE. Trimming pared 0 bases from V and 4 bases from J, leaving 4 bases between. This CDR3 spans 13 amino acids. In nucleotides, the CDR3 is TGTGCCAGCAGCGTAGGGGGCACCGGGGAGCTGTTTTTT. This translates into CASSVGGTGELFF.

By share, this clonotype ranks as medium-sized. The chain carries TRBV11-3 and TRBJ2-7, with 9 nucleotides matching TRBD2. The ends lost 3 bases at V and 5 bases at J; junction bases unmatched: 11. This CDR3 has 16 amino acids. Germline assignment: CDR1 SGHNT and CDR2 YENEEA. The CDR3 DNA sequence: TGTGCCAGCAGCTTCGTAGCGGGAGTGTTGAGGAACGAGCAGTACTTC. It specifies CASSFVAGVLRNEQYF.

This clonotype occurred a few times. The rearrangement joins TRBV7-3 to TRBJ2-1; 7 bases match TRBD2. The germline CDR1 and CDR2 sequences are SGHTA and FQGTGA. The CDR3 totals 16 residues. Trimming cost V 2 bases and J 6 bases; bases outside gene matches: 10. CDR3 residues: CASSLLGGGVTNEQFF. Written as DNA, the CDR3 is TGTGCCAGCAGCTTATTGGGTGGGGGGGTAACCAATGAGCAGTTCTTC.

The chain employs TRBV6-2 or TRBV6-3 and TRBJ1-2; TRBD1 might be the D (6 bases). The V and J ends lost 5 bases and 8 bases respectively, with 24 bases between them. CDR1 is MNHEY, CDR2 SVGEGT, per germline. This CDR3 is 16 amino acids long. The CDR3 sequence is CASSGQVTPGHEGYTF. The CDR3 DNA follows: TGTGCCAGCAGTGGACAAGTTACACCGGGACACGAGGGCTACACCTTC.

V gene TRBV2 combines with J gene TRBJ1-6, with unresolved D. CDR3 size: 16 residues. With 10 bases removed from V and 7 bases from J, the gap between germline ends came to 23 bases. Germline CDR1 and CDR2: SNHLY and FYNNEI. The CDR3 nucleotides are TGTGCCACCCTGCATTTGGACCCGACGGGAAATTCACCCCTCCACTTT. Translated: CATLHLDPTGNSPLHF.

This sequence joins TRBV9 and TRBJ2-3; 12 bases align to TRBD2. This CDR3 region has 15 residues. Germline values: CDR1 SGDLS, CDR2 YYNGEE. V shed 4 bases, J shed 4 bases, and the junction held 4 bases outside the gene matches. The chain's CDR3 is CASSRLAGEADTQYF. The CDR3 DNA sequence: TGTGCCAGCAGCCGACTAGCGGGAGAGGCAGATACGCAGTATTTT. Supplemented by reference TRBV9 and TRBJ2-3, the full variable domain reads DSGVTQTPKHLITATGQRVTLRCSPRSGDLSVYWYQQSLDQGLQFLIQYYNGEERAKGNILERFSAQQFPDLHSELNLSSLELGDSALYFCASSRLAGEADTQYFGPGTRLTVL.

This clonotype is deemed large. The rearrangement uses TRBV20-1 and TRBJ1-5; D is uncertain. Looked up from germline, CDR1 is DFQATT and CDR2 is SNEGSKA (reference sequence). The CDR3 has 15 amino acids. V lost 3 bases, J lost 0 bases, and 12 bases lay in between. The CDR3 DNA follows: TGCAGTGCTAGTGGTGGTACGAATAGCAATCAGCCCCAGCATTTT. This codes for CSASGGTNSNQPQHF.

The gene calls are TRBV14 and TRBJ1-6, with D possibly matching TRBD1 (5 bases). The V gene lost 2 bases and the J gene lost 5 bases, with 10 bases spanning the gap. The V gene's germline CDR1 is SGHDN and CDR2 FVKESK. The CDR3 runs to 15 residues. The CDR3 loop is CASSQRAGNNSPLHF. CDR3 coding DNA: TGTGCCAGCAGCCAACGGGCAGGGAATAATTCACCCCTCCACTTT. The full variable domain, in which reference TRBV14 and TRBJ1-6 provide the parts outside the CDR3, is EAGVTQFPSHSVIEKGQTVTLRCDPISGHDNLYWYRRVMGKEIKFLLHFVKESKQDESGMPNNRFLAERTGGTYSTLKVQPAELEDSGVYFCASSQRAGNNSPLHFGNGTRLTVT.

This clonotype is medium-sized by share. This chain uses TRBV7-8 with TRBJ1-3; D is ambiguous. The CDR3 loop spans 14 amino acids. V was cut by 5 bases and J by 0 bases, with 8 bases left in between. Germline assignment: CDR1 SGHVS and CDR2 FQNEAQ. DNA of the CDR3: TGTGCCAGCAGCGGAATAACCTCTGGAAACACCATATATTTT. Translated: CASSGITSGNTIYF.

This clonotype ranks as medium-sized. The CDR3 sequence is CASSQGPIGAAVAFF. In nucleotides, the CDR3 is TGCGCCAGCAGCCAAGGCCCCATCGGGGCGGCGGTAGCTTTCTTT. The chain is built from TRBV4-1 and TRBJ1-1; TRBD1 might be the D (5 bases). CDR3 length: 15 amino acids. From germline, CDR1 is MGHRA and CDR2 YSYEKL. V shed 1 base and J shed 10 bases, with 19 bases lying between them.

This clonotype was found a few times. The chain employs TRBV6-2 or TRBV6-3 and TRBJ2-3; 10 bases map to TRBD2. The length of the CDR3 is 15 residues. CDR1 and CDR2 from the germline V gene are MNHEY and SVGEGT. Trimming cost V 2 bases and J 4 bases; bases outside gene matches: 3. CDR3 sequence: CASSYSLAGADTQYF. The CDR3 DNA reads TGTGCCAGCAGTTACAGTCTAGCGGGAGCAGATACGCAGTATTTT.

The chain employs TRBV7-9 and TRBJ1-2; tentative D call: TRBD1 (6 bases). Per germline, CDR1 SEHNR and CDR2 FQNEAQ (reference sequence). The CDR3 is 14 residues long. V lost 5 bases and J 8 bases, leaving 18 bases between the germline ends. This CDR3 is CASSPTVGADGYTF. The CDR3 nucleotides read TGTGCCAGCAGCCCCACGGTGGGGGCGGACGGCTACACCTTC.

This clonotype was observed a single time. One junction end disagrees with the germline gene, perhaps due to a read error. The chain uses TRBV15 and TRBJ1-4; a possible D gene is TRBD1 (5 bases). This CDR3 spans 15 amino acids. Germline V gene lookup returns CDR1 LNHNV and CDR2 YYDKDF (reference sequence). The CDR3 DNA sequence: TGTGACACCACCGAGAACAGGTTAACTAATGAAAAACTGTTTTTT. Protein: CDTTENRLTNEKLFF.

In its sample, this clonotype is medium-sized. J is TRBJ2-1 and V is TRBV11-3, with D unresolved. This CDR3 comprises 11 residues. V was trimmed by 3 bases and J by 8 bases, leaving 5 bases between them. Germline CDR1 reads SGHNT; CDR2 reads YENEEA. The CDR3 here is CASSFADEQFF. The CDR3 coding sequence is TGTGCCAGCAGCTTTGCGGATGAGCAGTTCTTC.

In this sample, this clonotype is medium-sized (0.01 to 0.1%). This chain uses TRBV11-2 with TRBJ2-2; 7 bases agree with TRBD1. The CDR3 covers 17 residues. V was pared by 6 bases and J by 6 bases, with 16 bases of the junction left unmatched. Germline V CDR1 and CDR2: SGHAT, FQNNGV. DNA for the CDR3: TGTGCCAGCAGAGACGTGTGGCCGGACAGGTTAGCCGGGGAGCTGTTTTTT. It encodes CASRDVWPDRLAGELFF.

The chain joins TRBV28 to TRBJ2-2; D is unresolved. Germline values: CDR1 MDHEN, CDR2 SYDVKM. The V gene lost 2 bases and the J gene lost 0 bases, with 10 bases spanning the gap. This CDR3 region has 16 residues. In DNA form, the CDR3 reads TGTGCCAGCAGTTTACCCCTCGGATCGAACACCGGGGAGCTGTTTTTT. Protein product: CASSLPLGSNTGELFF. The full variable domain, its missing parts supplied by reference TRBV28 and TRBJ2-2, is DVKVTQSSRYLVKRTGEKVFLECVQDMDHENMFWYRQDPGLGLRLIYFSYDVKMKEKGDIPEGYSVSREKKERFSLILESASTNQTSMYLCASSLPLGSNTGELFFGEGSRLTVL.

This clonotype is termed medium-sized. V is TRBV29-1 and J is TRBJ2-7; TRBD1 aligns across 9 bases. The CDR3 consists of 13 residues. The germline V gene has CDR1 SQVTM and CDR2 ANQGSEA. With V trimmed by 6 bases and J by 7 bases, 10 bases remained unmatched. The CDR3 loop is CSVSITGGGEQYF. The CDR3, as DNA: TGCAGCGTATCGATCACAGGGGGCGGTGAGCAGTACTTC.

This clonotype is medium-sized. This CDR3 is CASSFGTGINYGYTF. CDR3 DNA: TGTGCCAGCAGCTTTGGGACAGGGATTAACTATGGCTACACCTTC. The chain recombines TRBV5-6 with TRBJ1-2; 9 positions match TRBD1. The CDR3 runs to 15 residues. V trimming: 2 bases; J trimming: 1 base; junction bases outside the gene matches: 3. Germline values: CDR1 SGHDT, CDR2 YYEEEE.

By sample fraction, this clonotype is medium-sized. V usage is TRBV24-1 and J usage is TRBJ1-2, with 9 positions matching TRBD1. The CDR3 loop spans 14 amino acids. CDR1 and CDR2 (germline): KGHDR, SFDVKD. V gave up 3 bases and J gave up 7 bases; unmatched junction bases: 5. CDR3 loop: CATSDPGQGSGYTF. The CDR3 nucleotides are TGTGCCACCAGTGATCCAGGACAGGGGTCTGGCTACACCTTC.